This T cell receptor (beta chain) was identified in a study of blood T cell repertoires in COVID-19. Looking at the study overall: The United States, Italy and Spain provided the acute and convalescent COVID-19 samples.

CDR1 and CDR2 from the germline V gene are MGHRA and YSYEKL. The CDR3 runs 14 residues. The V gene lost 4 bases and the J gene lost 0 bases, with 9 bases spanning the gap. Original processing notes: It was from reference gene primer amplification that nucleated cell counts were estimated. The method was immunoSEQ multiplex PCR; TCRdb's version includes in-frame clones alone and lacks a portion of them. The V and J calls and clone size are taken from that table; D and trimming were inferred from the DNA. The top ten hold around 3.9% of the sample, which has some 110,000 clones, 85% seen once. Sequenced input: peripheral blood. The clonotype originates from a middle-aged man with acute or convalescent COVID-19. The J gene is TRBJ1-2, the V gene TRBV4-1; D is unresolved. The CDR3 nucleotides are TGCGCCAGCAGCCCCATAGTGTCTAACTATGGCTACACCTTC. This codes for CASSPIVSNYGYTF.